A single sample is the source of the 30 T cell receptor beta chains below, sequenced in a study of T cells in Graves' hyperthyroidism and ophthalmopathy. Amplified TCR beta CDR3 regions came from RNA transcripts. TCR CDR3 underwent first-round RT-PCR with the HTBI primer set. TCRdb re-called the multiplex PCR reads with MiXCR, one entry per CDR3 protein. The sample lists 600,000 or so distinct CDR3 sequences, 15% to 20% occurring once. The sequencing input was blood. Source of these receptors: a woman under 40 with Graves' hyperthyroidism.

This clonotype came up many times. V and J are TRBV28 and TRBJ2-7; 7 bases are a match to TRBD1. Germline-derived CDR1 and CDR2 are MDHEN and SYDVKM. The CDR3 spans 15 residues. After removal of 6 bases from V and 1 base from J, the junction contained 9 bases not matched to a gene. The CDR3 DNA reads TGTGCCAGCAGCTCTGGACAGGATCTTTCCTACGAGCAGTACTTC. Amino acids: CASSSGQDLSYEQYF.

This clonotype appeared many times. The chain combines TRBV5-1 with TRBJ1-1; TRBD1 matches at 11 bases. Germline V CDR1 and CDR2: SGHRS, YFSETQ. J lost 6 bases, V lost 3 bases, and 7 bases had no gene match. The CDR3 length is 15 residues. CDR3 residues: CASSWRGTGGSEAFF. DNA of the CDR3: TGCGCCAGCAGCTGGAGGGGGACAGGGGGATCTGAAGCTTTCTTT.

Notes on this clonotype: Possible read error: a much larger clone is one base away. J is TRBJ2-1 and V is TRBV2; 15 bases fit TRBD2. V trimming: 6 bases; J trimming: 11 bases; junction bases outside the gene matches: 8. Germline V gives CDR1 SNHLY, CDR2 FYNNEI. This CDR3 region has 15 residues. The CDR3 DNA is TGTGCCAGCAGCAGAGGACTAGCGGGGGGGGGTAAGCAGTTCTTC. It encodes CASSRGLAGGGKQFF.

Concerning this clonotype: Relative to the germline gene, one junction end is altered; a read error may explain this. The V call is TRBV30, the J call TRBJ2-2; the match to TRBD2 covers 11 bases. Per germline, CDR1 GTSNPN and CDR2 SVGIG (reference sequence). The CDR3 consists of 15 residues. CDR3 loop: CALSRLAGNAGELFF. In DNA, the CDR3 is TGTGCCCTAAGCCGACTAGCGGGGAACGCCGGGGAGCTGTTTTTT. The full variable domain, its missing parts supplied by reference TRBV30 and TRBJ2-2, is SQTIHQWPATLVQPVGSPLSLECTVEGTSNPNLYWYRQAAGRGLQLLFYSVGIGQISSEVPQNLSASRPQDRQFILSSKKLLLSDSGFYLCALSRLAGNAGELFFGEGSRLTVL.

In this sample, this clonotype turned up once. The CDR3: CASSQEVDSLKFF. Here the CDR3 DNA reads TGCGCCAGCAGCCAAGAGGTTGACAGTCTCAAGTTCTTC. J is TRBJ2-1 and V is TRBV4-3, with a possible D match to TRBD1 (5 bases). Germline V gene data show CDR1 as LGHNA and CDR2 as YSLEER. Trimming pared 0 bases from V and 14 bases from J, leaving 14 bases between. CDR3 size: 13 residues.

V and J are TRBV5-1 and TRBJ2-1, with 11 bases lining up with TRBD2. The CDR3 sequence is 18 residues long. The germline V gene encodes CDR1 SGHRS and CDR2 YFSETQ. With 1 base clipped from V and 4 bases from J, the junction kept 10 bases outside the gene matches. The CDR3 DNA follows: TGCGCCAGCAGCTTGTTTCGTGATAGCGGGAGGGGATACAATGAGCAGTTCTTC. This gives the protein CASSLFRDSGRGYNEQFF.

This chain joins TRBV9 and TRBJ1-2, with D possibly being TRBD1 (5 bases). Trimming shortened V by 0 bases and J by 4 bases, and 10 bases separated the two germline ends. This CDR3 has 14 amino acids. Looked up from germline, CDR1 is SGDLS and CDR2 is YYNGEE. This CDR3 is CASSVDPGSYGYTF. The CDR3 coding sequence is TGTGCCAGCAGCGTAGACCCAGGGTCCTATGGCTACACCTTC.

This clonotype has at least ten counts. The chain's CDR3 is CATTNTGELFF. CDR3 sequence (DNA): TGTGCCACCACGAACACCGGGGAGCTGTTTTTT. The J gene is TRBJ2-2, the V gene TRBV6-1; D is unresolved. CDR3 length: 11 residues. Trimming removed 10 bases from V and 0 bases from J, with 3 bases in between. CDR1 and CDR2 (germline): MNHNS, SASEGT.

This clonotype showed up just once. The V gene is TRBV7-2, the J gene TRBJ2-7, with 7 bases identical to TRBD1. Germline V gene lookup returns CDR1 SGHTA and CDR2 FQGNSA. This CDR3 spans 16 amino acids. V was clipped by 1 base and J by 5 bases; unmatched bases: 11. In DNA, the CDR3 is TGTGCCAGCAGCTTAGTCGTGACAGGGCATAACAACGAGCAGTACTTC. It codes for CASSLVVTGHNNEQYF.

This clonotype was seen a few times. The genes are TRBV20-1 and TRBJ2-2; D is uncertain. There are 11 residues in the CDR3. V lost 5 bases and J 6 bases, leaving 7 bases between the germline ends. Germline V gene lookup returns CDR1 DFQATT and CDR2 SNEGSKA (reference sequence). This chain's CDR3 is CSASPPGELFF. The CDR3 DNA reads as TGCAGTGCTTCCCCCCCCGGGGAGCTGTTTTTT.

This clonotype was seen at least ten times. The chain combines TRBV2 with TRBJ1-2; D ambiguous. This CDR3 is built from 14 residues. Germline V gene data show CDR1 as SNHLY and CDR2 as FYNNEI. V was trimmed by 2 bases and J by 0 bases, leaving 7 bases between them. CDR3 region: CASSERGTNYGYTF. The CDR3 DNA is TGTGCCAGCAGTGAAAGAGGGACTAACTATGGCTACACCTTC.

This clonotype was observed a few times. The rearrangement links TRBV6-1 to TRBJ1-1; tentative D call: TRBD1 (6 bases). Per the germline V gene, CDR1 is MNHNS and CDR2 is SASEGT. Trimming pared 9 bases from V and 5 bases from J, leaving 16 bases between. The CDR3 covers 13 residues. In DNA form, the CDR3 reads TGTGCCAGTCAAAAGGGGGGGTGGACTGAAGCTTTCTTT. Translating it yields CASQKGGWTEAFF.

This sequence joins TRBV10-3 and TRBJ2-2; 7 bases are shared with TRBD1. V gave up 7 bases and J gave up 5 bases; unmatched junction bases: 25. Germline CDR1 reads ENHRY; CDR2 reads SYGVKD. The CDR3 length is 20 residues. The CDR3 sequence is CAIMSGYLSRQGAKTGELFF. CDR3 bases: TGTGCCATCATGAGTGGCTATCTCTCGAGACAGGGCGCCAAAACCGGGGAGCTGTTTTTT.

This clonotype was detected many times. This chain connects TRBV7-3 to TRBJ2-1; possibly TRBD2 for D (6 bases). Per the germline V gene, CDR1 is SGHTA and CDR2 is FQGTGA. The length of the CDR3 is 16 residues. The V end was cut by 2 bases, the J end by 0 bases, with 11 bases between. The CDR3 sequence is CASSLGISGSYNEQFF. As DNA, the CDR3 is TGTGCCAGCAGCTTAGGTATTAGCGGCTCCTACAATGAGCAGTTCTTC.

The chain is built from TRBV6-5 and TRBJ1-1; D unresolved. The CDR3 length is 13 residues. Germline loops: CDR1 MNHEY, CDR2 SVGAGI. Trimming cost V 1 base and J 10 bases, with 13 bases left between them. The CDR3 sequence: CASSYLKRVTAFF. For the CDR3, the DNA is TGTGCCAGCAGTTACTTAAAGAGGGTAACAGCTTTCTTT.

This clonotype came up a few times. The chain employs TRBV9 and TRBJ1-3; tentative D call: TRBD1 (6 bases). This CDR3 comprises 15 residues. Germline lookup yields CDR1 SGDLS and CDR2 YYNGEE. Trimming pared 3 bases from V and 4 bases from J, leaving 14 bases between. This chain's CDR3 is CASSDGTRGGNTIYF. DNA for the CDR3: TGTGCCAGCAGCGACGGGACCAGGGGAGGAAACACCATATATTTT. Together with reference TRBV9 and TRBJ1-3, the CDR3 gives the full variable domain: DSGVTQTPKHLITATGQRVTLRCSPRSGDLSVYWYQQSLDQGLQFLIQYYNGEERAKGNILERFSAQQFPDLHSELNLSSLELGDSALYFCASSDGTRGGNTIYFGEGSWLTVV.

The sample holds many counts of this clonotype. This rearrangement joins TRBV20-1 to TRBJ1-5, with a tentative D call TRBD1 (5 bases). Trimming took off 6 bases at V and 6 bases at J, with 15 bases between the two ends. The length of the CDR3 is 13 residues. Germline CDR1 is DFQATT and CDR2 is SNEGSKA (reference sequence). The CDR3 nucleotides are TGCAGTGCCATACGGGACCAAATTCAGCCCCAGCATTTT. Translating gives CSAIRDQIQPQHF.

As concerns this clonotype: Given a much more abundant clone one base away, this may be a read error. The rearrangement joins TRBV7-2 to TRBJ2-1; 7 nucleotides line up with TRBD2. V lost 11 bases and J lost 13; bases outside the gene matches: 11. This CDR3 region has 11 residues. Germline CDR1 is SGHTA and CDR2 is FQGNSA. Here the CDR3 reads CAGMRERGQFF. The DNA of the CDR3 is TGTGCCGGCATGCGGGAGAGGGGCCAGTTCTTC.

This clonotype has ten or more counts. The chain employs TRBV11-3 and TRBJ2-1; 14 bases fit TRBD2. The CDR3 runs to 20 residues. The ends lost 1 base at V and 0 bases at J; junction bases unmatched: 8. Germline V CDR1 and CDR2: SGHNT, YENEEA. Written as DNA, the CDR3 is TGTGCCAGCAGCTTAGCTCTGAGACTAGCGGGGGGGCGCTCCTACAATGAGCAGTTCTTC. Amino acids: CASSLALRLAGGRSYNEQFF.

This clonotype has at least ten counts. The CDR3 protein is CASSPSRDRPYEQYF. DNA of the CDR3: TGTGCCAGCAGCCCATCCCGGGACAGGCCCTACGAGCAGTACTTC. The chain combines TRBV7-2 with TRBJ2-7, with 8 nucleotides matching TRBD1. Per the germline V gene, CDR1 is SGHTA and CDR2 is FQGNSA. The CDR3 is made up of 15 amino acids. V shed 5 bases, J shed 2 bases, and the junction held 8 bases outside the gene matches.

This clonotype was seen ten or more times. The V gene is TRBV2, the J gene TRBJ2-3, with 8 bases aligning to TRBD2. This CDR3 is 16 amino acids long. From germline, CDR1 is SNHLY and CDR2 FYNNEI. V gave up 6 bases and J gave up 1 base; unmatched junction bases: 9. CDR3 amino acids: CASREAGGDGTDTQYF. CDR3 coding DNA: TGTGCCAGCAGGGAGGCGGGGGGTGACGGCACAGATACGCAGTATTTT.

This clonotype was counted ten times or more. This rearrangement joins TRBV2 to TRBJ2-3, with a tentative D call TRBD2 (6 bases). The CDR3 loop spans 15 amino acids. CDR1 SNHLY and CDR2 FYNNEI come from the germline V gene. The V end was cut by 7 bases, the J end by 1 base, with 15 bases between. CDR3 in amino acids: CASTVLAPGTDTQYF. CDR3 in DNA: TGTGCCAGCACCGTCCTAGCGCCCGGCACAGATACGCAGTATTTT.

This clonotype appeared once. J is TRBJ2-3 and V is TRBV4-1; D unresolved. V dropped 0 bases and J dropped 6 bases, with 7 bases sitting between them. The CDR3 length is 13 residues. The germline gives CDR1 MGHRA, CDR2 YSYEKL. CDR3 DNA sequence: TGCGCCAGCAGCCAAGATGAAGGGGATACGCAGTATTTT. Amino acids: CASSQDEGDTQYF.

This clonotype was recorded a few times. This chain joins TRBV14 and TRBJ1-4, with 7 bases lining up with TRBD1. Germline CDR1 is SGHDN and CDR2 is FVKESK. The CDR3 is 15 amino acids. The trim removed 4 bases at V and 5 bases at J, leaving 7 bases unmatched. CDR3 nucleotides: TGTGCCAGCAGCCTTCCCTCAGGGGGGAATGAAAAACTGTTTTTT. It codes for CASSLPSGGNEKLFF.

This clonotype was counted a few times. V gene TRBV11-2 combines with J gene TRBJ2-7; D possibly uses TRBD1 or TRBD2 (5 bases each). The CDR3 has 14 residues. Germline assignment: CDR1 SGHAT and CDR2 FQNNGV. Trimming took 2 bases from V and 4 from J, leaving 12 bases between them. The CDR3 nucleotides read TGTGCCAGCAGCTTAATCCTAGCAGGGTACGAGCAGTACTTC. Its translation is CASSLILAGYEQYF.

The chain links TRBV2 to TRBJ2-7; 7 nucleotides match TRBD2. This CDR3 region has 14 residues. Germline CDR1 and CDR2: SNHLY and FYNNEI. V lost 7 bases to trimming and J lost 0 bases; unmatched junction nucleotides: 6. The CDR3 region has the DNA TGTGCCAGCACGGGGGGACGCAGCTCCTACGAGCAGTACTTC. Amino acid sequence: CASTGGRSSYEQYF.

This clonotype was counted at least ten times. CDR3 bases: TGTGCCAGCAGCCAAGGTTGGGGAGAGACCCAGTACTTC. The encoded protein is CASSQGWGETQYF. This sequence joins TRBV3-1 and TRBJ2-5; D gene uncertain. Trimming removed 1 base from V and 4 bases from J, with 7 bases in between. The CDR3 is made up of 13 amino acids. Per germline, CDR1 LGHDT and CDR2 YNNKEL (reference sequence).

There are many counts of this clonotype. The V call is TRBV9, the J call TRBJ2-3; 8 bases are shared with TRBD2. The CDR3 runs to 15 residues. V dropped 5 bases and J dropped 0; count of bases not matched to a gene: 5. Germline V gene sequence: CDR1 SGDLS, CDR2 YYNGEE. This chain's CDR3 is CASSVASGSTDTQYF. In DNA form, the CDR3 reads TGTGCCAGCAGTGTGGCTAGCGGGAGCACAGATACGCAGTATTTT.

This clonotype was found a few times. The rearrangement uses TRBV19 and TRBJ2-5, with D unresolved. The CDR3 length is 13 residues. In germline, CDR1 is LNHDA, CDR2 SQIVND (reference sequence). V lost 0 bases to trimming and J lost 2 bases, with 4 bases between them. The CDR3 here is CASSIDRQETQYF. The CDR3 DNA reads TGTGCCAGTAGTATAGACAGACAAGAGACCCAGTACTTC.

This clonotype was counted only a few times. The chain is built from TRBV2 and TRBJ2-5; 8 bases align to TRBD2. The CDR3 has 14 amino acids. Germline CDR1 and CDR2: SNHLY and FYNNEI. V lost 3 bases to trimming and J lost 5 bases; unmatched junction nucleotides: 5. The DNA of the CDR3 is TGTGCCAGCAGTGATCTAGCGGGTAGCGAGACCCAGTACTTC. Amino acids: CASSDLAGSETQYF. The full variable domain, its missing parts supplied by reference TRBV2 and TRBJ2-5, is EPEVTQTPSHQVTQMGQEVILRCVPISNHLYFYWYRQILGQKVEFLVSFYNNEISEKSEIFDDQFSVERPDGSNFTLKIRSTKLEDSAMYFCASSDLAGSETQYFGPGTRLLVL.